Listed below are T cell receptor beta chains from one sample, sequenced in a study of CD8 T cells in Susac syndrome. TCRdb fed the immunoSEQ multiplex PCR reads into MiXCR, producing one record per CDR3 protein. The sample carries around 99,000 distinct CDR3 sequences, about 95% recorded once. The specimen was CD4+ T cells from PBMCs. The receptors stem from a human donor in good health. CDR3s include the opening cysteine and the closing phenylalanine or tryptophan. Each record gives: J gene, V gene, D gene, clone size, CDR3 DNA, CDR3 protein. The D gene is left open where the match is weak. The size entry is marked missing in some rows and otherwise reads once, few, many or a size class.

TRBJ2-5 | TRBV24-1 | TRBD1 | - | TGTGCCACCAGTGAGGTCCGGGACAGGGGATTTGCGGAGGAGACCCAGTACTTC | CATSEVRDRGFAEETQYF
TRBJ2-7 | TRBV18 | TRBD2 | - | TGTGCCAGCCCCCAGGAGGTTCGGGAGGGCTACGAGCAGTACTTC | CASPQEVREGYEQYF
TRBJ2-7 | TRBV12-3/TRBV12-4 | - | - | TGTGCCAGCACATGGGTATTAGGCGAGCAGTACTTC | CASTWVLGEQYF
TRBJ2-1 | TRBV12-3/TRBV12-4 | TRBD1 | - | TGTGCCAGCAGTTACAGGGGAGATGAGCAGTTCTTC | CASSYRGDEQFF
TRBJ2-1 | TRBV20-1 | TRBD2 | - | TGCAGCCTCCCTAGCGGGAAAGGGAATGAGCAGTTCTTC | CSLPSGKGNEQFF
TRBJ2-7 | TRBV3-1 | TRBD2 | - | TGTGCCAGCAGCCAAGACCGGACTAGCCGTAACTACGAGCAGTACTTC | CASSQDRTSRNYEQYF
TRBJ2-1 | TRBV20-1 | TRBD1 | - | TGCAGTGCTAGTAACAGGGGGCTGGAGCAGTTCTTC | CSASNRGLEQFF
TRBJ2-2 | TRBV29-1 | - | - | TGCAGCGTTGGTGGGGGAGCCGACACCGGGGAGCTGTTTTTT | CSVGGGADTGELFF
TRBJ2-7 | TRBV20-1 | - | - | TGCAGTGCATGGGATTCCCGGGCCCGGTGGTACGAGCAGTACTTC | CSAWDSRARWYEQYF
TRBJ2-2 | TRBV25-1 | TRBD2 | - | TGTGCCAGCAGTCCTAGCGGGAGGGCCCCGCGGACCGGGGAGCTGTTTTTT | CASSPSGRAPRTGELFF
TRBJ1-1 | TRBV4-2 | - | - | TGTGCCAGCAGCCAACAGGGCTCGCTGAACACTGAAGCTTTCTTT | CASSQQGSLNTEAFF
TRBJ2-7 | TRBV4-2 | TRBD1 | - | TGTGCCAGCAGCCAGCCGGGACAGTACGAGCAGTACTTC | CASSQPGQYEQYF
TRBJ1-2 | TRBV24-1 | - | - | TGTGCCACCTCGGACGGGGATGTCTATGGCTACACCTTC | CATSDGDVYGYTF
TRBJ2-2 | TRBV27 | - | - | TGTGCCAGCAGTCCGAGACAGAAGAACACCGGGGAGCTGTTTTTT | CASSPRQKNTGELFF
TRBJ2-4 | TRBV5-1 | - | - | TGCGCCAGCAGCCCAAGACAGTACGAACTAGCCAAAAACATTCAGTACTTC | CASSPRQYELAKNIQYF
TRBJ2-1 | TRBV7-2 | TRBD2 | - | TGTGCCAGCAGCTTATCTGGACTAGCCGACAATGAGCAGTTCTTC | CASSLSGLADNEQFF
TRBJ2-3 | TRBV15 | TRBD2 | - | TGTGCCACCAGGTCCCCAAGCGGGAGTCTTGATACGCAGTATTTT | CATRSPSGSLDTQYF
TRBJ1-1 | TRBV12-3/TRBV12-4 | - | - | TGTGCCAGCAGTTTTCAGTTGAACACTGAAGCTTTCTTT | CASSFQLNTEAFF
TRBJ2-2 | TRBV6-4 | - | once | TGTGCCAGCGCAGTGATGGAGGGGGAGCAGAAGTTTTTT | CASAVMEGEQKFF
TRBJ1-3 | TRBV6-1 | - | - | TGTGCCAGCAGTGAGATTGCCTCTGGAAACACCATATATTTT | CASSEIASGNTIYF
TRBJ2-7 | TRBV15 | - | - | TGTGCCACCAGCAGGGCCTCGATGGCTAGTGTTGCCTACGAGCAGTACTTC | CATSRASMASVAYEQYF
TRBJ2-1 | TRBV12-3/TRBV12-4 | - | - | TGTGCCAGCAGTTTAGGGCAGGGGTTCGGCAATGAGCAGTTCTTC | CASSLGQGFGNEQFF
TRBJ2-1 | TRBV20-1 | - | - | TGCAGTGCACCCCAACAAACCTTATACAATGAGCAGTTCTTC | CSAPQQTLYNEQFF
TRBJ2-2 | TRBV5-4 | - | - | TGTGCCAGCAGCGGCCCAAACACCGGGGAGCTGTTTTTT | CASSGPNTGELFF
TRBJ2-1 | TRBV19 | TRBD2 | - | TGTGCCAGTAGCCGACTAGCGGGATACTACAATGAGCAGTTCTTC | CASSRLAGYYNEQFF
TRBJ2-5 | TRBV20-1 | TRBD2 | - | TGCAGTGCTAGGTGGGGGACTAGCGCTGAGACCCAGTACTTC | CSARWGTSAETQYF
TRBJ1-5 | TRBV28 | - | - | TGTGCCAGCAGGGGTGGGGGGGATAGCAATCAGCCCCAGCATTTT | CASRGGGDSNQPQHF
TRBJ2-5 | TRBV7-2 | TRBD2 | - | TGTGCCAGCAGCTTAGGACTAGCGACGTACCAAGAGACCCAGTACTTC | CASSLGLATYQETQYF
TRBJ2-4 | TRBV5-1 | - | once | TGCGCCAGCAGCTTGGGGACCGCGACAGACATTCAGTACTTC | CASSLGTATDIQYF
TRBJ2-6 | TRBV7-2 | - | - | TGTGCCAGCAGCTCCAGACCTGCCCCGGGGTCTGGGGCCAACGTCCTGACTTTC | CASSSRPAPGSGANVLTF
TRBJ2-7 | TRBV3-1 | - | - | TGTGCCAGCAGCCAAGGTAGACTCGAGCAGTACTTC | CASSQGRLEQYF